This T cell receptor (beta chain) was documented in a study of neoadjuvant anti-PD-1 for oral cavity cancer. The repertoire was sequenced with immunoSEQ multiplex PCR; TCRdb's copy has only in-frame clones and lacks some. This sample yields about 23,000 clones, of which over 20% are seen a single time; roughly 16% belongs to the top ten. A word on this clone: Its antigen is not known.

General study findings and limits: Each response group had just a few patients in TCR analyses.

The CDR3 loop spans 14 amino acids. Trimming at V came to 3 bases and at J to 7 bases, leaving 2 bases not matched to a gene. Germline assignment: CDR1 MGHRA and CDR2 YSYEKL. As to time point: after neoadjuvant nivolumab, at surgical resection. These oral cavity squamous cell carcinomas were HPV-negative and locally advanced. This material consisted of tumor tissue, taken after nivolumab (anti-PD-1) treatment. This clonotype originated in a person aged 35-80 years with oral cavity squamous cell carcinoma. The V and J genes are TRBV4-1 and TRBJ1-6; 8 bases match TRBD1. DNA for the CDR3: TGCGCCAGCAGCCACACAGGGGGGAATTCACCCCTCCACTTT. It codes for CASSHTGGNSPLHF.